This TCR beta chain was sequenced in a study of shared clonotypes between healthy human individuals. This clone was counted a few times. Every subset had its genomic DNA shared out evenly among several immunoSEQ plates. Generated by immunoSEQ multiplex PCR, the TCRdb table keeps only in-frame clones and is missing some. This sample yields approximately 2,300,000 clones, of which around 93% are seen a single time; about 0.36% belongs to the top ten. This CDR3 spans 12 amino acids. Germline lookup yields CDR1 MDHEN and CDR2 SYDVKM. Trimming shortened V by 4 bases and J by 9 bases, and 10 bases separated the two germline ends.

This chain connects TRBV28 to TRBJ2-1; D unclear. Sequencing was carried out using naive CD4+ T cells from PBMCs. The subset here: CD45RA+ positively selected. The origin of this receptor is a man aged 18 to 30 in good health. Some clones in this sample may be carry-over from other donors' samples. The CDR3, as DNA: TGTGCCAGCAGTTCCTCAAAGCGTGAGCAGTTCTTC. This codes for CASSSSKREQFF.